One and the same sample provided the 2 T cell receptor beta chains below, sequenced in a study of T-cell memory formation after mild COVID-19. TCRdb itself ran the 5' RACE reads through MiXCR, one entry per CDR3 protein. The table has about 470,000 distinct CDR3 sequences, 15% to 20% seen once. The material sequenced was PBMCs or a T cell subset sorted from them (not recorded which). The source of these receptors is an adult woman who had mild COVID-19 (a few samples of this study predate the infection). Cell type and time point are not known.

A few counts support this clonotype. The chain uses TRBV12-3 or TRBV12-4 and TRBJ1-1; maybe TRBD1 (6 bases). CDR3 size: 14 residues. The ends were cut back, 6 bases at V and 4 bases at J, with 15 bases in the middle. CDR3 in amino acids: CASRTQGWGTEAFF. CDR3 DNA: TGTGCCAGCAGGACACAGGGATGGGGCACTGAAGCTTTCTTT.

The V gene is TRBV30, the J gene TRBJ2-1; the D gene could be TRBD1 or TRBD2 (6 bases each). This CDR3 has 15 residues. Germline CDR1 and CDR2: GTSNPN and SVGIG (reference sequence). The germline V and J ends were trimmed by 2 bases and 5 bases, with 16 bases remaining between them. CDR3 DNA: TGTGCCTGGAGTAGGGGGGACCTGGGCCACAATGAGCAGTTCTTC. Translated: CAWSRGDLGHNEQFF.